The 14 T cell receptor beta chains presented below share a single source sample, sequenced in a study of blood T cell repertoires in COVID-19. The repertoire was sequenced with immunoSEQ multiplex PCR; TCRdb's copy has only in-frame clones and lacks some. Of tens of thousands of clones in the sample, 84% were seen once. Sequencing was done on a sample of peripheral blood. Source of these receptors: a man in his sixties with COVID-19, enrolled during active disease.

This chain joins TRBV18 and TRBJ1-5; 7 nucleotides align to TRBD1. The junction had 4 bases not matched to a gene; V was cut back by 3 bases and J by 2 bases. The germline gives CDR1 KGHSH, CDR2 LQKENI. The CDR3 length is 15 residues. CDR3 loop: CASSPDRVGNQPQHF. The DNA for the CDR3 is TGTGCCAGCTCACCCGACAGGGTGGGCAATCAGCCCCAGCATTTT.

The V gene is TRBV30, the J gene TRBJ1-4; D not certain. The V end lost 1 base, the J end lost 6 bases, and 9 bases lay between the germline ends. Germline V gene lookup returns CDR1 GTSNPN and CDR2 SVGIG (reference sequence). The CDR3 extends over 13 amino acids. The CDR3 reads CAWSASGYEKLFF. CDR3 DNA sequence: TGTGCCTGGAGTGCCTCGGGGTATGAAAAACTGTTTTTT.

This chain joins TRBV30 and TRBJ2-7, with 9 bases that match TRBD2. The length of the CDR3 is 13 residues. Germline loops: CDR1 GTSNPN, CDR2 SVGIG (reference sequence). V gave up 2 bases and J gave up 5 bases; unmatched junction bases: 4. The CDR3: CAWSSGRTHEQYF. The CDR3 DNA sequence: TGTGCCTGGAGTAGCGGGAGGACCCACGAGCAGTACTTC.

As DNA, the CDR3 is TGTGCCAGCAGCCAAGGGTCGCAAGGGTTTTGGCTAGCGGCAAATGAGCAGTTCTTC. Its protein is CASSQGSQGFWLAANEQFF. The V gene is TRBV14, the J gene TRBJ2-1; TRBD2 matches at 7 bases. The CDR3 runs 19 residues. The V gene end was trimmed by 1 base and the J gene end by 7 bases; junction bases not matched to a gene: 19. Germline loops: CDR1 SGHDN, CDR2 FVKESK.

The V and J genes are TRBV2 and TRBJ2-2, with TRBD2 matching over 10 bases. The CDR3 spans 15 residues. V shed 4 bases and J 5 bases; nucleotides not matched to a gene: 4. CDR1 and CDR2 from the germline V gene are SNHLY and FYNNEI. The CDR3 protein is CASSVTSGTTGELFF. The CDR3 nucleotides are TGTGCCAGCAGTGTAACTAGCGGGACTACCGGGGAGCTGTTTTTT. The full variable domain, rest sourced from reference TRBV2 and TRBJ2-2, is EPEVTQTPSHQVTQMGQEVILRCVPISNHLYFYWYRQILGQKVEFLVSFYNNEISEKSEIFDDQFSVERPDGSNFTLKIRSTKLEDSAMYFCASSVTSGTTGELFFGEGSRLTVL.

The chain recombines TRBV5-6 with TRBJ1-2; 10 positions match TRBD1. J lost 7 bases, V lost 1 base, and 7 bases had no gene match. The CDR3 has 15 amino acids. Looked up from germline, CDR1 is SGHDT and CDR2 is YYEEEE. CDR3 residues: CASSLYGTGVRGYTF. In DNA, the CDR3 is TGTGCCAGCAGCTTGTACGGGACAGGGGTTCGTGGCTACACCTTC.

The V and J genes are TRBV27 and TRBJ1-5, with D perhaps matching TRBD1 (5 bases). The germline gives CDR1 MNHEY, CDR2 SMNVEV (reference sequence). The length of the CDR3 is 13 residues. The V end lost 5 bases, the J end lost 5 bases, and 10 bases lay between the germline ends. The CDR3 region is CASSQMTDQPQHF. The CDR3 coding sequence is TGTGCCAGCAGTCAAATGACAGATCAGCCCCAGCATTTT.

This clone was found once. CDR3 nucleotides: TGCAGCGTTGAAGGGGACAGGGTCTACGAGCAGTACTTC. It encodes CSVEGDRVYEQYF. The chain carries TRBV29-1 and TRBJ2-7, with 9 bases identical to TRBD1. Germline CDR1 SQVTM, CDR2 ANQGSEA. V was pared by 1 base and J by 3 bases, with 1 base of the junction left unmatched. The length of the CDR3 is 13 residues.

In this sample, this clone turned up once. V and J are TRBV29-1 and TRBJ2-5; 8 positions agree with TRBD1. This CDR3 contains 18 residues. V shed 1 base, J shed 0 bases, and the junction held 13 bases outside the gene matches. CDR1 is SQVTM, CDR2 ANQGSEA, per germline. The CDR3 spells CSVEVTGVLVMDQETQYF. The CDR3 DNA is TGCAGCGTTGAAGTGACAGGGGTATTAGTGATGGACCAAGAGACCCAGTACTTC.

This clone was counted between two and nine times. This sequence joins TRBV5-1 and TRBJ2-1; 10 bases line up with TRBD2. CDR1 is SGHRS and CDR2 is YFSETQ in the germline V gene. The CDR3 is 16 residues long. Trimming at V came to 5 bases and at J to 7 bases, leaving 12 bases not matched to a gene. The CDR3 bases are TGCGCCAGCAGTCCTCCCCCGGGACTAGCGAAAAATGAGCAGTTCTTC. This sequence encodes CASSPPPGLAKNEQFF.

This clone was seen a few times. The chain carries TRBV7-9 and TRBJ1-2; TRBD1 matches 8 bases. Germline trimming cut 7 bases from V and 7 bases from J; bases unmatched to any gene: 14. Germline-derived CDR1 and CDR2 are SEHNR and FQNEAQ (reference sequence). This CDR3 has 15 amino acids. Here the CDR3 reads CASTLQLTGQVGYTF. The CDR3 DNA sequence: TGTGCCAGCACCCTGCAATTGACGGGACAGGTTGGCTACACCTTC. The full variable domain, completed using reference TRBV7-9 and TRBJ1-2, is DTGVSQNPRHKITKRGQNVTFRCDPISEHNRLYWYRQTLGQGPEFLTYFQNEAQLEKSRLLSDRFSAERPKGSFSTLEIQRTEQGDSAMYLCASTLQLTGQVGYTFGSGTRLTVV.

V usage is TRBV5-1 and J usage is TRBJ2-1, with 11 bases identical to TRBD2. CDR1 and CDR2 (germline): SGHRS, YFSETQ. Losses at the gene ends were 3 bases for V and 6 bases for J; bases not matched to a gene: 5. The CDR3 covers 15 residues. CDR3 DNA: TGCGCCAGCAGCTCCTTGGGGACTAGCGGCAATGAGCAGTTCTTC. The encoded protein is CASSSLGTSGNEQFF.

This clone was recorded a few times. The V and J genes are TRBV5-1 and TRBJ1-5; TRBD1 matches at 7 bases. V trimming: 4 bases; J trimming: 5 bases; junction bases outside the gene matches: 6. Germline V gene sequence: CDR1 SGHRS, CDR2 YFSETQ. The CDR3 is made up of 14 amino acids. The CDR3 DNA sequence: TGCGCCAGCAGCCCCGGGACAGCGGATCAGCCCCAGCATTTT. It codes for CASSPGTADQPQHF.

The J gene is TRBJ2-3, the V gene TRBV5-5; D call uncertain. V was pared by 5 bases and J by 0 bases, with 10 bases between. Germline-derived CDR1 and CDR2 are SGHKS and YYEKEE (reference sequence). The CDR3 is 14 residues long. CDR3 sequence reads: CASSSLQSTDTQYF. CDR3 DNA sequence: TGTGCCAGCAGTTCCCTACAGAGCACAGATACGCAGTATTTT.